The entry below gives a single T cell receptor (beta chain) sequence along with its context. Its antigen is unknown. There are no base qualities to consult, and no much larger clone falls within one base. The donors were roughly 39 Caucasian individuals from Russia, aged roughly 6 to 95 years, who were systemically healthy. Each donor gave ten milliliters of peripheral blood, collected into EDTA-treated Vacutainer tubes. PBMCs were isolated by Ficoll-Paque density-gradient centrifugation, with at least 6 million obtained per sample. Total RNA was extracted from PBMCs with Trizol reagent, with at least 6 micrograms obtained per sample. Naive CD45RAhigh/CD27high T cell percentages were measured by flow cytometry on a PBMC aliquot from every donor. There are 14 amino acids in the CDR3, from cysteine to phenylalanine inclusive. The retained sequence is limited to the CDR3, 42 bases, with the frame set at the first base. Trimmed from V: 4 bases; trimmed from J: 3 bases; junction bases lacking a gene match: 4. Per the germline V gene (reference sequence), LNHDA is the CDR1 and SQIVND is the CDR2.

The library was prepared using 5' RACE. A second PCR of roughly 7 to 11 cycles was performed with a sample-barcoded 5' primer and a J-beta primer mix. Each TCR beta cDNA molecule received a unique molecular identifier from a template-switch 5' adaptor carrying 12 random nucleotides. Each sample yielded at least 3 million CDR3-containing paired-end reads. First-strand cDNA was synthesized from all RNA with the Mint cDNA synthesis kit, primed by a TRBC-specific oligonucleotide. After uracil-DNA glycosylase treatment, a first 18-cycle PCR used universal primers M1SS and BC2_uni_R on all cDNA. The source study handled its data this way. Each sample was normalized by randomly selecting 1 million high-quality reads, each carrying a distinct molecular identifier. Reads with shared molecular identifiers were discarded instead of being binned into consensus sequences. MiTCR, with a Q25 quality threshold and the strictest error-elimination algorithm, was used for CDR3 identification, clonotype clustering and error correction. A nonparametric unseen species model with Euler transformation was used to estimate lower-bound total TCR beta diversity. TCRdb ran its own pipeline on the public reads, namely fastp trimming at Q25 and MiXCR clone calling, and kept in-frame beta chains. Identical CDR3 proteins give one entry, which carries the most common genes and DNA. The V and J calls and clone size are TCRdb's, not the authors'. The sample table records over 1,500,000 distinct CDR3 sequences; roughly 43% of these occur just once. Roughly 23% of the sample is held by the ten biggest clonotypes.

This sample is drawn from a study of blood T cells in healthy people across ages (dated by TCRdb to about 2015). Study-wide context: In model experiments, template switching captured about one uniquely barcoded TCR beta cDNA molecule for every two T cells. The study measured age-related changes in TCR beta repertoire diversity using deep sequencing normalized with unique cDNA molecular identifiers. Four age groups were formed from the donors: young (average roughly 16 years), middle-aged (approximately 39), aged (over 55) and long-lived (around 80). Donors of different ages were randomly distributed across sequencing lanes to avoid experimental bias. Two additional independent replicas of 1 million unique cDNA reads from the same blood draw were analyzed for two donors (one aged 18 to 29 and one aged 80 or older).

Overall study outcomes, separate from this receptor: A strong correlation was found between observed TCR beta diversity and the percentage of naive T cells measured by flow cytometry. Compared with the aged group, the long-lived group had more naive CD4+ T cells, fewer expanded clones and increased TCR diversity, suggesting age selection. Estimates of total diversity based on one million sequenced T cells were considered lower bounds and underestimates. Conclusive comparison of naive and antigen-experienced compartments was prevented by the profiling of bulk unsorted PBMCs. The CMV infection status of donors was not known, potentially confounding age-related changes in expanded clonotypes. Observed TCR beta diversity per million T cells fell roughly linearly with age, and a significant reduction was already apparent by age around 39.

This clonotype originated in a human donor in good health. The sequence is built from TRBV19 and TRBJ2-7, and 9 junctional nucleotides match TRBD1. The sample was blood. The sequenced DNA is TGTGCCAGTAGTACAATGACAGGGGGCTACGAGCAGTACTTC. This gives the protein CASSTMTGGYEQYF. Full variable domain (CDR3 extended with the reference TRBV19 and TRBJ2-7 proteins): DGGITQSPKYLFRKEGQNVTLSCEQNLNHDAMYWYRQDPGQGLRLIYYSQIVNDFQKGDIAEGYSVSREKKESFPLTVTSAQKNPTAFYLCASSTMTGGYEQYFGPGTRLTVT.